The clone carrying this TCR beta chain has only one observation. This sample was taken from a study of shared clonotypes between healthy human individuals. The V and J ends lost 10 bases and 1 base, in that order; junction bases with no gene match: 9. The germline gives CDR1 SGHRS, CDR2 YFSETQ. The CDR3 totals 14 residues. Sequenced by immunoSEQ multiplex PCR; TCRdb stores in-frame clones only, minus some. The table has about 490,000 clones, approximately 78% seen once. This receptor was taken from a woman in her thirties or forties in good health. Some clones in this sample may be carry-over from other donors' samples. The sequenced sample was PBMCs. The chain combines TRBV5-1 with TRBJ2-3, with TRBD1 matching 7 bases. The DNA for the CDR3 is TGCGCCGGACAGACAGGGCCAGGCACAGATACGCAGTATTTT. Translated, it gives CAGQTGPGTDTQYF. Together with reference TRBV5-1 and TRBJ2-3, the CDR3 gives the full variable domain: KAGVTQTPRYLIKTRGQQVTLSCSPISGHRSVSWYQQTPGQGLQFLFEYFSETQRNKGNFPGRFSGRQFSNSRSEMNVSTLELGDSALYLCAGQTGPGTDTQYFGPGTRLTVL.